This TCR beta chain originates from a study of OX40 agonist ivuxolimab in advanced cancers. Overall study context: At about 81% male, the cohort had a mean age of around 56 years, ranging from roughly 23 to 80. Study-level results: There were, on average, more expanded clones in CD8+ T cells than in CD4+.

Sequenced by immunoSEQ multiplex PCR; TCRdb stores in-frame clones only, minus some. The sample comprises 36,000 or so clones, around 90% of which are singletons, and about 4% rests with the top ten. Comment on this clone: Its antigen is unknown.

The CDR3 consists of 15 residues. The germline CDR1 and CDR2 sequences are MDHEN and SYDVKM. Trimming took 5 bases from V and 0 from J, leaving 11 bases between them. The material was CD4+ or CD8+ T cells sorted from blood, obtained in a trial of the OX40 agonist ivuxolimab. This chain joins TRBV28 and TRBJ1-3; tentatively, D is TRBD1 (6 bases). The sequence derives from an adult with an advanced solid tumor such as melanoma, head and neck, liver or kidney cancer. The CDR3 bases are TGTGCCAGCAGTAAGGGGGGATACTCTGGAAACACCATATATTTT. Its translation: CASSKGGYSGNTIYF.